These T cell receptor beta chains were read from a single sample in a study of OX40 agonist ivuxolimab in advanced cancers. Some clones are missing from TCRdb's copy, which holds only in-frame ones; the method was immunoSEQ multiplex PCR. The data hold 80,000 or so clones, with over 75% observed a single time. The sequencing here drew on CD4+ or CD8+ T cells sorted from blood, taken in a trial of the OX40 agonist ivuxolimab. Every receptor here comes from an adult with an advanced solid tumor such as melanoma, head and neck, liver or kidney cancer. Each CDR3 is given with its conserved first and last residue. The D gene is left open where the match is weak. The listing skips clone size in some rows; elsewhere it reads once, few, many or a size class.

CDR3aa: CASSLVTGTSGRGNEQFF
CDR3nt: TGTGCCAGCAGCTTAGTCACCGGGACTAGCGGGAGAGGGAATGAGCAGTTCTTC
d_gene: TRBD2
v_gene: TRBV7-3
abundance: NA
j_gene: TRBJ2-1

CDR3aa: CASSESSGVRGGYTF
CDR3nt: TGCGCCAGCAGTGAAAGTTCGGGGGTTCGGGGTGGCTACACCTTC
d_gene: NA
v_gene: TRBV10-1
abundance: once
j_gene: TRBJ1-2

CDR3aa: CASSKVPHGGSYEQYF
CDR3nt: TGTGCCAGCAGCAAAGTTCCCCACGGAGGCTCCTACGAGCAGTACTTC
d_gene: NA
v_gene: TRBV21-1
abundance: NA
j_gene: TRBJ2-7

CDR3aa: CASSQDPASGIYNEQFF
CDR3nt: TGTGCCAGCAGCCAAGATCCGGCTAGCGGGATATACAATGAGCAGTTCTTC
d_gene: TRBD2
v_gene: TRBV4-2
abundance: NA
j_gene: TRBJ2-1

CDR3aa: CASSLGQNNEQFF
CDR3nt: TGTGCCAGCAGCTTAGGACAGAACAATGAGCAGTTCTTC
d_gene: NA
v_gene: TRBV7-9
abundance: NA
j_gene: TRBJ2-1

CDR3aa: CASSKTRDSFGEKLFF
CDR3nt: TGTGCCAGCAGCAAAACGCGGGACAGCTTCGGAGAAAAACTGTTTTTT
d_gene: TRBD1
v_gene: TRBV7-9
abundance: NA
j_gene: TRBJ1-4

CDR3aa: CASSLRLEPGGYEQYF
CDR3nt: TGTGCCAGCAGTTTAAGGTTAGAGCCAGGGGGCTACGAGCAGTACTTC
d_gene: TRBD1
v_gene: TRBV27
abundance: NA
j_gene: TRBJ2-7

CDR3aa: CASSHFDRRACSYNSPLHF
CDR3nt: TGCGCCAGCAGTCACTTTGACAGGAGGGCTTGCTCCTATAATTCACCCCTCCACTTT
d_gene: NA
v_gene: TRBV23-1
abundance: NA
j_gene: TRBJ1-6

CDR3aa: CASSSRDRSTDTQYF
CDR3nt: TGTGCCAGCAGTTCCCGGGACAGGTCCACAGATACGCAGTATTTT
d_gene: TRBD1
v_gene: TRBV2
abundance: NA
j_gene: TRBJ2-3

CDR3aa: CASRPHPGSSYNEQFF
CDR3nt: TGTGCCAGTAGGCCTCATCCAGGGAGCTCCTACAATGAGCAGTTCTTC
d_gene: NA
v_gene: TRBV19
abundance: NA
j_gene: TRBJ2-1

CDR3aa: CASSPLSSVGESLGEQYF
CDR3nt: TGTGCCAGCTCACCACTATCAAGCGTGGGGGAGTCGTTGGGCGAGCAGTACTTC
d_gene: NA
v_gene: TRBV18
abundance: NA
j_gene: TRBJ2-7

CDR3aa: CASSPGAANQPQHF
CDR3nt: TGTGCCAGCTCACCAGGGGCGGCCAATCAGCCCCAGCATTTT
d_gene: NA
v_gene: TRBV18
abundance: NA
j_gene: TRBJ1-5

CDR3aa: CATRTGRSYNEQFF
CDR3nt: TGTGCCACTAGGACAGGGCGCTCCTACAATGAGCAGTTCTTC
d_gene: TRBD1
v_gene: TRBV19
abundance: NA
j_gene: TRBJ2-1

CDR3aa: CASSPPGSGYGYTF
CDR3nt: TGTGCCAGCAGCCCTCCCGGCTCAGGCTATGGCTACACCTTC
d_gene: NA
v_gene: TRBV7-8
abundance: NA
j_gene: TRBJ1-2

CDR3aa: CASSLVRREGETQYF
CDR3nt: TGTGCCAGCAGCTTAGTACGGCGGGAGGGGGAGACCCAGTACTTC
d_gene: TRBD2
v_gene: TRBV7-9
abundance: NA
j_gene: TRBJ2-5

CDR3aa: CASMRGHGGANYGYTF
CDR3nt: TGTGCCAGCATGAGGGGCCACGGAGGAGCTAACTATGGCTACACCTTC
d_gene: NA
v_gene: TRBV2
abundance: NA
j_gene: TRBJ1-2

CDR3aa: CASSDGSGSAGNTIYF
CDR3nt: TGTGCCAGTAGCGACGGGTCAGGGTCAGCTGGAAACACCATATATTTT
d_gene: NA
v_gene: TRBV19
abundance: NA
j_gene: TRBJ1-3

CDR3aa: CASGRGTQYF
CDR3nt: TGTGCCAGCGGGCGGGGAACCCAGTACTTC
d_gene: NA
v_gene: TRBV6-5
abundance: NA
j_gene: TRBJ2-5

CDR3aa: CASSLTIIGARRVEQYF
CDR3nt: TGTGCCAGCAGCTTAACAATCATAGGGGCCCGACGAGTCGAGCAGTACTTC
d_gene: NA
v_gene: TRBV7-8
abundance: NA
j_gene: TRBJ2-7

CDR3aa: CASRRTGAAVQYF
CDR3nt: TGTGCCAGCAGAAGGACAGGGGCGGCTGTGCAGTACTTC
d_gene: TRBD1
v_gene: TRBV28
abundance: few
j_gene: TRBJ2-7

CDR3aa: CASSGGQGQYETQYF
CDR3nt: TGTGCCAGCAGTGGGGGGCAGGGTCAGTATGAGACCCAGTACTTC
d_gene: NA
v_gene: TRBV28
abundance: once
j_gene: TRBJ2-5

CDR3aa: CASSSLAGVSYNEQFF
CDR3nt: TGTGCCAGCAGTTCCTTAGCGGGAGTCTCCTACAATGAGCAGTTCTTC
d_gene: TRBD2
v_gene: TRBV5-5
abundance: NA
j_gene: TRBJ2-1

CDR3aa: CASSVSSYEQYF
CDR3nt: TGTGCCAGCAGCGTGAGCTCCTACGAGCAGTACTTC
d_gene: NA
v_gene: TRBV13
abundance: NA
j_gene: TRBJ2-7

CDR3aa: CAFQFSGNTIYF
CDR3nt: TGTGCCTTTCAATTCTCTGGAAACACCATATATTTT
d_gene: NA
v_gene: TRBV30
abundance: few
j_gene: TRBJ1-3

CDR3aa: CATSSWLGGYTF
CDR3nt: TGTGCCACCAGCTCGTGGCTTGGTGGCTACACCTTC
d_gene: NA
v_gene: TRBV15
abundance: NA
j_gene: TRBJ1-2

CDR3aa: CASTRLAGGTDTQYF
CDR3nt: TGTGCCAGCACCAGACTAGCGGGGGGCACAGATACGCAGTATTTT
d_gene: TRBD2
v_gene: TRBV7-9
abundance: NA
j_gene: TRBJ2-3

CDR3aa: CASSARIYNRRAYNEQFF
CDR3nt: TGTGCCAGCAGCGCCCGTATTTATAACAGGAGGGCCTACAATGAGCAGTTCTTC
d_gene: NA
v_gene: TRBV11-3
abundance: NA
j_gene: TRBJ2-1

CDR3aa: CSVGSGRGTEAFF
CDR3nt: TGCAGCGTTGGATCGGGGAGGGGCACTGAAGCTTTCTTT
d_gene: NA
v_gene: TRBV29-1
abundance: NA
j_gene: TRBJ1-1

CDR3aa: CASSSRSAQETQYF
CDR3nt: TGCGCCAGCAGCTCCCGGAGTGCCCAAGAGACCCAGTACTTC
d_gene: NA
v_gene: TRBV5-1
abundance: NA
j_gene: TRBJ2-5

CDR3aa: CASSELGEGSAAFF
CDR3nt: TGTGCCAGCAGTGAATTGGGGGAGGGATCAGCAGCTTTCTTT
d_gene: NA
v_gene: TRBV25-1
abundance: NA
j_gene: TRBJ1-1

CDR3aa: CASNRVGNTIYF
CDR3nt: TGTGCCAGCAACAGGGTTGGAAACACCATATATTTT
d_gene: NA
v_gene: TRBV2
abundance: NA
j_gene: TRBJ1-3

CDR3aa: CASSRTGTVSLNYGYTF
CDR3nt: TGTGCCAGCTCACGAACCGGGACTGTCAGCCTTAACTATGGCTACACCTTC
d_gene: NA
v_gene: TRBV18
abundance: NA
j_gene: TRBJ1-2

CDR3aa: CAISESIGRGAGYTF
CDR3nt: TGTGCCATCAGTGAGTCGATTGGCAGGGGAGCTGGCTACACCTTC
d_gene: NA
v_gene: TRBV10-3
abundance: NA
j_gene: TRBJ1-2

CDR3aa: CASTEGGSYNEQFF
CDR3nt: TGCGCCAGCACCGAGGGGGGGTCCTACAATGAGCAGTTCTTC
d_gene: NA
v_gene: TRBV5-1
abundance: NA
j_gene: TRBJ2-1

CDR3aa: CASSSTTQWSHF
CDR3nt: TGTGCCAGCAGCTCTACTACTCAATGGTCCCACTTT
d_gene: NA
v_gene: TRBV6-6
abundance: NA
j_gene: TRBJ1-6

CDR3aa: CASSPGQASYEQYF
CDR3nt: TGTGCCAGCAGCCCGGGACAGGCCTCCTACGAGCAGTACTTC
d_gene: TRBD1
v_gene: TRBV11-3
abundance: once
j_gene: TRBJ2-7

CDR3aa: CASSSPQTGGPALHF
CDR3nt: TGTGCCAGCAGCTCGCCCCAGACAGGGGGTCCGGCCCTCCACTTT
d_gene: TRBD1
v_gene: TRBV5-6
abundance: once
j_gene: TRBJ1-6

CDR3aa: CASSFLTSGGARQETQYF
CDR3nt: TGTGCCAGCAGCTTCCTGACTAGCGGGGGGGCCAGGCAAGAGACCCAGTACTTC
d_gene: TRBD2
v_gene: TRBV7-2
abundance: NA
j_gene: TRBJ2-5

CDR3aa: CASSPDGGVDEQFF
CDR3nt: TGTGCCAGCAGCCCCGACGGCGGAGTGGATGAGCAGTTCTTC
d_gene: NA
v_gene: TRBV11-3
abundance: few
j_gene: TRBJ2-1

CDR3aa: CASSEGSYNQPQHF
CDR3nt: TGTGCCAGCAGTGAAGGCAGTTACAATCAGCCCCAGCATTTT
d_gene: NA
v_gene: TRBV6-1
abundance: NA
j_gene: TRBJ1-5

CDR3aa: CASSLVWRGAYNEQFF
CDR3nt: TGTGCCAGCAGCTTAGTATGGCGGGGGGCCTACAATGAGCAGTTCTTC
d_gene: TRBD2
v_gene: TRBV7-8
abundance: few
j_gene: TRBJ2-1

CDR3aa: CASSSYPGGRNQPQHF
CDR3nt: TGTGCCAGCAGTTCATACCCAGGGGGCCGCAATCAGCCCCAGCATTTT
d_gene: TRBD1
v_gene: TRBV28
abundance: once
j_gene: TRBJ1-5

CDR3aa: CASGWPGTGVSYEQYF
CDR3nt: TGTGCCAGCGGATGGCCTGGGACAGGGGTATCCTACGAGCAGTACTTC
d_gene: TRBD1
v_gene: TRBV27
abundance: NA
j_gene: TRBJ2-7

CDR3aa: CASSASGLAGTDTQYF
CDR3nt: TGTGCCAGCAGTGCGTCGGGACTAGCGGGCACAGATACGCAGTATTTT
d_gene: TRBD2
v_gene: TRBV6-1
abundance: NA
j_gene: TRBJ2-3

CDR3aa: CASRLDQGSGTEAFF
CDR3nt: TGTGCCAGTCGTCTCGATCAGGGGAGCGGCACTGAAGCTTTCTTT
d_gene: NA
v_gene: TRBV6-4
abundance: many
j_gene: TRBJ1-1

CDR3aa: CASSLMGRGLMSSYNEQFF
CDR3nt: TGTGCCAGCAGCTTAATGGGCAGGGGACTAATGAGCTCCTACAATGAGCAGTTCTTC
d_gene: NA
v_gene: TRBV7-9
abundance: NA
j_gene: TRBJ2-1

CDR3aa: CASSPRQAATNEKLFF
CDR3nt: TGTGCCAGCAGCCCTAGGCAGGCTGCAACTAATGAAAAACTGTTTTTT
d_gene: NA
v_gene: TRBV11-3
abundance: few
j_gene: TRBJ1-4

CDR3aa: CASSHSGGSYNEQFF
CDR3nt: TGTGCCAGCAGCCATAGCGGTGGCTCCTACAATGAGCAGTTCTTC
d_gene: NA
v_gene: TRBV5-4
abundance: few
j_gene: TRBJ2-1

CDR3aa: CASSHPTGQRSGANVLTF
CDR3nt: TGTGCCAGTAGTCACCCGACAGGGCAGAGATCTGGGGCCAACGTCCTGACTTTC
d_gene: TRBD1
v_gene: TRBV19
abundance: NA
j_gene: TRBJ2-6

CDR3aa: CSASVNTEAFF
CDR3nt: TGCAGTGCTAGCGTAAACACTGAAGCTTTCTTT
d_gene: NA
v_gene: TRBV20-1
abundance: NA
j_gene: TRBJ1-1

CDR3aa: CASSVVGAGGPYNEQFF
CDR3nt: TGTGCCAGCAGCGTAGTAGGAGCGGGGGGCCCTTACAATGAGCAGTTCTTC
d_gene: TRBD2
v_gene: TRBV9
abundance: NA
j_gene: TRBJ2-1

CDR3aa: CASSGLGRKNYGYTF
CDR3nt: TGTGCCAGCAGTGGCCTGGGACGGAAAAACTATGGCTACACCTTC
d_gene: NA
v_gene: TRBV6-5
abundance: NA
j_gene: TRBJ1-2

CDR3aa: CASSFLQGLDTQYF
CDR3nt: TGTGCCAGCAGCTTTTTACAGGGTTTAGATACGCAGTATTTT
d_gene: NA
v_gene: TRBV5-8
abundance: NA
j_gene: TRBJ2-3

CDR3aa: CASRRGQGNYGYTF
CDR3nt: TGTGCCAGCAGACGGGGACAGGGGAACTATGGCTACACCTTC
d_gene: TRBD1
v_gene: TRBV6-5
abundance: NA
j_gene: TRBJ1-2

CDR3aa: CASSQERRGRYQETQYF
CDR3nt: TGCGCCAGCAGCCAAGAGAGGCGGGGCCGGTACCAAGAGACCCAGTACTTC
d_gene: NA
v_gene: TRBV4-1
abundance: NA
j_gene: TRBJ2-5

CDR3aa: CASSFGQGNQPQHF
CDR3nt: TGTGCCAGCAGCTTCGGACAGGGCAATCAGCCCCAGCATTTT
d_gene: TRBD1
v_gene: TRBV7-9
abundance: NA
j_gene: TRBJ1-5

CDR3aa: CASGWGDKDDFLERGYGYTF
CDR3nt: TGTGCTAGTGGTTGGGGGGACAAGGACGATTTTTTAGAACGGGGCTATGGCTACACCTTC
d_gene: NA
v_gene: TRBV12-5
abundance: NA
j_gene: TRBJ1-2

CDR3aa: CASSYRGGTEAFF
CDR3nt: TGTGCCAGCAGTTACAGGGGGGGGACTGAAGCTTTCTTT
d_gene: TRBD1
v_gene: TRBV27
abundance: NA
j_gene: TRBJ1-1

CDR3aa: CASSIGTGFNHEQYF
CDR3nt: TGTGCCAGTAGTATAGGGACAGGGTTTAATCACGAGCAGTACTTC
d_gene: TRBD1
v_gene: TRBV19
abundance: NA
j_gene: TRBJ2-7